This TCR beta chain is from a study of shared clonotypes between healthy human individuals. Overall study findings and caveats: With several donors compared, about 5.2% of naive CD4 clonotypes were shared.

Note on this clone: As yet, its antigen is unknown.

Sorted-subset replicate PCRs used about 200 ng DNA, 25,000 to 30,000 T cell genomes. The table came from immunoSEQ multiplex PCR; TCRdb's copy has only in-frame clones and leaves some out. This table holds millions of clones, more than 80% found once. Trimming pared 4 bases from V and 0 bases from J, leaving 17 bases between. CDR3 length equals 16 residues. The V gene's germline CDR1 is SGHTS and CDR2 YDEGEE. The chain combines TRBV5-8 with TRBJ2-7; D might be TRBD1 or TRBD2, each matching 5 bases. This TCR was recovered from a man between 18 and 29 years old in good health. Sequencing was done on a sample of naive CD4+ T cells sorted from blood. Subset: CD45RA+ positively selected. The CDR3, as DNA: TGTGCCAGCAGCCGCTCTGAGGGGTCGAGCTCCTACGAGCAGTACTTC. Translated: CASSRSEGSSSYEQYF.